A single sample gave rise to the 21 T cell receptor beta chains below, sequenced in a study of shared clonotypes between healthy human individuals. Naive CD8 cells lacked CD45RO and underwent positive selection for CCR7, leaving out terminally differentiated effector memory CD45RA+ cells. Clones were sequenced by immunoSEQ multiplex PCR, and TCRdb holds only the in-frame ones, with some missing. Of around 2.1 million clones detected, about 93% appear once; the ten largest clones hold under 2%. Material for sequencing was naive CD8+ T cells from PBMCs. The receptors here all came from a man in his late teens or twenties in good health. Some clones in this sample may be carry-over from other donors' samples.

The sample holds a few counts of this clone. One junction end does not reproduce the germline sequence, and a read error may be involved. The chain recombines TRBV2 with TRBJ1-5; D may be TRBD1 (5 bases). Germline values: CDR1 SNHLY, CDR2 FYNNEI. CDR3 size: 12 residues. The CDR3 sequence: CASSAWGDPKDF. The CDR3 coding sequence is TGTGCCAGCAGTGCATGGGGGGACCCTAAGGATTTT.

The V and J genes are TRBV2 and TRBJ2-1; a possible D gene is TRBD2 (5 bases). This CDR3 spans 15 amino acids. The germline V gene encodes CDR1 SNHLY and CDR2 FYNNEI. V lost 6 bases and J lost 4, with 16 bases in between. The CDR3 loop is CASREAETVYNEQFF. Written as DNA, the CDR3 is TGTGCCAGCAGGGAGGCCGAAACGGTTTACAATGAGCAGTTCTTC.

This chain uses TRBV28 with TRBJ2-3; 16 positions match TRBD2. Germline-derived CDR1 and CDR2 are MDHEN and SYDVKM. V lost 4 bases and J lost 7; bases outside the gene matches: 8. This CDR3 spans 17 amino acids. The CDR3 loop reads CASSWGLAGGPGYTQYF. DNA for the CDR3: TGTGCCAGCAGTTGGGGACTAGCGGGAGGGCCAGGGTATACGCAGTATTTT.

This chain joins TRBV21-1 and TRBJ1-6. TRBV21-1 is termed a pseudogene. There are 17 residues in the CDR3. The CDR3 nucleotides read TGTGCCAGCAGCAGGGTCTTACACATACATCATAATTCACCCCTCCACTTT. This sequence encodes CASSRVLHIHHNSPLHF.

Written as DNA, the CDR3 is TGCGCCAGCAGCCAAGGCCCAGGGGCCCTGACTGAAGCTTTCTTT. It specifies CASSQGPGALTEAFF. The rearrangement joins TRBV4-1 to TRBJ1-1; perhaps TRBD1 as D (6 bases). CDR1 and CDR2 from the germline V gene are MGHRA and YSYEKL. V was pared by 1 base and J by 5 bases, with 14 bases between. The CDR3 totals 15 residues.

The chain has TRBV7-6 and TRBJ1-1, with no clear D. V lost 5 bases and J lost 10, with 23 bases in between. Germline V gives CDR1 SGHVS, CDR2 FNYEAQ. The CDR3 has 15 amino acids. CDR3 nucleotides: TGTGCCAGCAGCCCCGCCCGACACCCCCAAGGAAGAGCTTTCTTT. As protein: CASSPARHPQGRAFF.

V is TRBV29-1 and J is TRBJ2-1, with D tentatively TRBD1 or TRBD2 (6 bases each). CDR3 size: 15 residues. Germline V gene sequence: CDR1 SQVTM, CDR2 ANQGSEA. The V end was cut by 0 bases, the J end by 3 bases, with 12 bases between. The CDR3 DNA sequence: TGCAGCGTTGAAGAGGGGGGCGTTGTCTACAATGAGCAGTTCTTC. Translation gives CSVEEGGVVYNEQFF.

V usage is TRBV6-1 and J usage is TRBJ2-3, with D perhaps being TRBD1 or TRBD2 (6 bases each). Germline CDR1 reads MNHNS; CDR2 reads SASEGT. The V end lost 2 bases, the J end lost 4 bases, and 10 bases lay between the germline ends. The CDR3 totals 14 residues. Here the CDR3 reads CASSERRGADTQYF. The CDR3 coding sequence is TGTGCCAGCAGTGAAAGAAGGGGGGCAGATACGCAGTATTTT.

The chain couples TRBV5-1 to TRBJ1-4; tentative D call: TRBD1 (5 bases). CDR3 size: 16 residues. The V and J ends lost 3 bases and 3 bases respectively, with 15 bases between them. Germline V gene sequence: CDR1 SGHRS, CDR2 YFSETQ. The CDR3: CASSYHQGVANEKLFF. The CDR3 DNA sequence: TGCGCCAGCAGCTACCACCAGGGTGTGGCTAATGAAAAACTGTTTTTT.

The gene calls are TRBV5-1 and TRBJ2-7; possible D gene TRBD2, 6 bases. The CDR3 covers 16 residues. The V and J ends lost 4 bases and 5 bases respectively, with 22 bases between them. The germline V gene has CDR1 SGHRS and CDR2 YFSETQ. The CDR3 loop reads CASSPAPGLRVDEQYF. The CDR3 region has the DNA TGCGCCAGCAGCCCCGCGCCGGGACTCAGGGTAGACGAGCAGTACTTC.

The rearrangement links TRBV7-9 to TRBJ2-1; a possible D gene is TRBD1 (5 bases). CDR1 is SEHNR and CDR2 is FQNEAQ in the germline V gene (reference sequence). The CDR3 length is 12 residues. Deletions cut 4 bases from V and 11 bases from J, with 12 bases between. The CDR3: CASSSLGHQQFF. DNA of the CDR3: TGTGCCAGCAGCTCCCTAGGACACCAGCAGTTCTTC.

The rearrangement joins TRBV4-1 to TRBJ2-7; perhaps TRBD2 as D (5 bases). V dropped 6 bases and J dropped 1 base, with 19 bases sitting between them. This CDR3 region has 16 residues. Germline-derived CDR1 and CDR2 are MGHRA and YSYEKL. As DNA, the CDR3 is TGCGCCAGCAGACTTAACCGGGGAGCATTATCCTACGAGCAGTACTTC. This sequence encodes CASRLNRGALSYEQYF.

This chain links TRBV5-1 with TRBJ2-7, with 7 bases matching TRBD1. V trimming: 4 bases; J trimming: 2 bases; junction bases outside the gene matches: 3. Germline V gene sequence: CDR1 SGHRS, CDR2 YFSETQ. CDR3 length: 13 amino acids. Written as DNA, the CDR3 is TGCGCCAGCAGCCGGGGACAGACCTACGAGCAGTACTTC. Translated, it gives CASSRGQTYEQYF.

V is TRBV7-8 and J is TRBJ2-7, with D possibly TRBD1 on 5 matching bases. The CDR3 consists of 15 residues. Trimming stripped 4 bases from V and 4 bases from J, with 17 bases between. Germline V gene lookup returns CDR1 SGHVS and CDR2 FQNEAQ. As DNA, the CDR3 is TGTGCCAGCAGCTCCCGAGACAGTTCTGAGTACGAGCAGTACTTC. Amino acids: CASSSRDSSEYEQYF.

CDR3 loop: CASSARGRSGTDTQYF. The DNA for the CDR3 is TGTGCCAGCAGCGCCCGGGGGCGGAGTGGCACAGATACGCAGTATTTT. J is TRBJ2-3 and V is TRBV9; D might be TRBD1 or TRBD2, each matching 6 bases. The CDR3 is 16 amino acids. Germline CDR1 reads SGDLS; CDR2 reads YYNGEE. V gave up 3 bases and J gave up 1 base, with 15 bases separating them.

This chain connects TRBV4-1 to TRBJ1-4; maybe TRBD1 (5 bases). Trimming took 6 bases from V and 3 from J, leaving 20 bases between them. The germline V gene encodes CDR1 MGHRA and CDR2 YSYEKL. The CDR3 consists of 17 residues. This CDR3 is CASRAGTTLYPNEKLFF. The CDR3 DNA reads TGCGCCAGCAGAGCAGGGACTACCCTTTACCCTAATGAAAAACTGTTTTTT.

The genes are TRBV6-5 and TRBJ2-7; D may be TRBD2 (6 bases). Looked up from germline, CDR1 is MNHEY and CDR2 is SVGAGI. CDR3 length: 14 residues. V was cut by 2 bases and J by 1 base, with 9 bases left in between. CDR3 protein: CASSYRDLSYEQYF. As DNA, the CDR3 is TGTGCCAGCAGTTACCGGGACTTGTCCTACGAGCAGTACTTC.

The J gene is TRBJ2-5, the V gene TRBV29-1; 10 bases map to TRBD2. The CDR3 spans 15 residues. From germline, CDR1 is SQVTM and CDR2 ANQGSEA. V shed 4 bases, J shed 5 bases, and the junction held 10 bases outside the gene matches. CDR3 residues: CSVVGHLAGVETQYF. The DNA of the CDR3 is TGCAGCGTTGTGGGCCATCTAGCGGGAGTGGAGACCCAGTACTTC.

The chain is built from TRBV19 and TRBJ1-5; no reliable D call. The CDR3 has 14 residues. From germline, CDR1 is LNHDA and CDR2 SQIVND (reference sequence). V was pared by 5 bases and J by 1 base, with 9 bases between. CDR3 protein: CASSERGSNQPQHF. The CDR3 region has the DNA TGTGCCAGTAGTGAACGCGGGAGCAATCAGCCCCAGCATTTT. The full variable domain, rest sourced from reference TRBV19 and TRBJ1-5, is DGGITQSPKYLFRKEGQNVTLSCEQNLNHDAMYWYRQDPGQGLRLIYYSQIVNDFQKGDIAEGYSVSREKKESFPLTVTSAQKNPTAFYLCASSERGSNQPQHFGDGTRLSIL.

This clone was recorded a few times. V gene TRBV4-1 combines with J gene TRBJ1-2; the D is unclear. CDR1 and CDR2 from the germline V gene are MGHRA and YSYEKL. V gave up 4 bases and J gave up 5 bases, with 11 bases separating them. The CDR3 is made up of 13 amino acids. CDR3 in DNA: TGCGCCAGCAGCCGTGTCGTCCTGTATGGCTACACCTTC. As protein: CASSRVVLYGYTF.

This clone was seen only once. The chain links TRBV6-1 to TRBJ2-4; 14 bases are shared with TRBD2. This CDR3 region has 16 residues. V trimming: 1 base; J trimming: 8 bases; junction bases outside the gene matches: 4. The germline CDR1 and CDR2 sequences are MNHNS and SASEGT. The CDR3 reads CASSEVGTSGSDIQYF. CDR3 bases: TGTGCCAGCAGTGAAGTGGGGACTAGCGGGAGTGACATTCAGTACTTC.